This T cell receptor (beta chain) was recorded in a study of beta chain features in type 1 diabetes. This clone appeared many times. Its antigen is not known. CD45RO/CCR7/CD25/CD127/CD95/CD27 separated CD4+ naive, central memory, regulatory and stem cell-like memory cells by sorting. What was sequenced were expressed TCRB transcripts, since all of the isolated RNA had been reverse transcribed. Profiled with immunoSEQ multiplex PCR; TCRdb holds only in-frame clones, not every one. This sample yields 93,000 or so clones, of which 25% to 35% are seen a single time; 0.5% to 0.6% belongs to the top ten. Findings and caveats of the study: Shorter TCRB CDR3s, moderately but significantly so, marked every one of the four CD4+ subsets in Type 1 diabetes patients.

Trimming stripped 2 bases from V and 4 bases from J, with 11 bases between. Germline assignment: CDR1 SGHVS and CDR2 FQNEAQ. This CDR3 is built from 15 residues. This clonotype was obtained from a woman aged 18-35 years with type 1 diabetes. Material: central memory CD4+ T cells from blood. The rearrangement joins TRBV7-8 to TRBJ1-4; no clear D. This CDR3 is CASSLSGLSNEKLFF. CDR3 bases: TGTGCCAGCAGCTTATCAGGCCTCAGTAATGAAAAACTGTTTTTT.